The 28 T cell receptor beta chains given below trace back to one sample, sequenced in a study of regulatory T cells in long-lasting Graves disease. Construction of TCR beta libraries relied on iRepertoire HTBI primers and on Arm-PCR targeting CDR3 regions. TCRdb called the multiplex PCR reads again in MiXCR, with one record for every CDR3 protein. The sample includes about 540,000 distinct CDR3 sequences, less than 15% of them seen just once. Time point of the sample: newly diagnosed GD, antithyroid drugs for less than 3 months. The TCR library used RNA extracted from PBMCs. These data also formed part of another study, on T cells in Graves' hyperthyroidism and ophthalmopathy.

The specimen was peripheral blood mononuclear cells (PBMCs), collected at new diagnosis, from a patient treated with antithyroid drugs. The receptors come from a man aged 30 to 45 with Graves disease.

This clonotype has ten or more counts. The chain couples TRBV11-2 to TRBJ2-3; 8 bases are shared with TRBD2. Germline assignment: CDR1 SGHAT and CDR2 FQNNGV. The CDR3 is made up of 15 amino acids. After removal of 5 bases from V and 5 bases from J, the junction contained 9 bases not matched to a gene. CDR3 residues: CASSPPSGSIDTQYF. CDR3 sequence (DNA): TGTGCCAGCAGCCCGCCTAGCGGGTCAATAGATACGCAGTATTTT.

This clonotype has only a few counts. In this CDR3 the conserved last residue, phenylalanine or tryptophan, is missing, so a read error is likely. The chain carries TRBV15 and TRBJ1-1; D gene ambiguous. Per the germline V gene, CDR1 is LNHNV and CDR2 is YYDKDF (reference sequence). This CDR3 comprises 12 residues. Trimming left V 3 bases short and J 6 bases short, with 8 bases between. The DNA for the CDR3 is TGTGCCACCAGCAGCCGGGCCTCTGAAGCTTTCTCT. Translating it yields CATSSRASEAFS.

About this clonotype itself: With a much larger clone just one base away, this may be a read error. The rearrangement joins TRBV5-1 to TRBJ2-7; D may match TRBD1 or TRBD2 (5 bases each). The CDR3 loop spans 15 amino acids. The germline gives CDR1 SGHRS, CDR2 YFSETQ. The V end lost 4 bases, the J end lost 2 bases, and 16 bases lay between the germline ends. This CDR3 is CASSLGTDYAYEQYF. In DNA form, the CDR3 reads TGCGCCAGCAGCCTCGGGACGGATTACGCCTACGAGCAGTACTTC.

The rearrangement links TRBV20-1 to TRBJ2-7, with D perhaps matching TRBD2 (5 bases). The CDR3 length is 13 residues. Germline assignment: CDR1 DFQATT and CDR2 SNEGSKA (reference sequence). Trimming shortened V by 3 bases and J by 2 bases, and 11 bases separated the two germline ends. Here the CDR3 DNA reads TGCAGTGCTAGTCCCAGCGGTGCCTACGAGCAGTACTTC. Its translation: CSASPSGAYEQYF.

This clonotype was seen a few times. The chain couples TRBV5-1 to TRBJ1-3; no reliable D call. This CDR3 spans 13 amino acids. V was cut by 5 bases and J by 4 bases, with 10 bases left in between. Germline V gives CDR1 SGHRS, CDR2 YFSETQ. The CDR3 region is CASSQSGGNTIYF. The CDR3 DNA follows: TGCGCCAGCAGTCAGTCTGGAGGAAACACCATATATTTT. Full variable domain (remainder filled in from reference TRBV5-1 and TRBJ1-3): KAGVTQTPRYLIKTRGQQVTLSCSPISGHRSVSWYQQTPGQGLQFLFEYFSETQRNKGNFPGRFSGRQFSNSRSEMNVSTLELGDSALYLCASSQSGGNTIYFGEGSWLTVV.

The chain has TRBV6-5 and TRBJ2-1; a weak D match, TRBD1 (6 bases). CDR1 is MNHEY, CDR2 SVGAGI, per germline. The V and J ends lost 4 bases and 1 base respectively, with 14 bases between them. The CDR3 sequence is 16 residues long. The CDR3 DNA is TGTGCCAGCAGTTCCTCGGCGACAGGTTCCTACAATGAGCAGTTCTTC. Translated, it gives CASSSSATGSYNEQFF.

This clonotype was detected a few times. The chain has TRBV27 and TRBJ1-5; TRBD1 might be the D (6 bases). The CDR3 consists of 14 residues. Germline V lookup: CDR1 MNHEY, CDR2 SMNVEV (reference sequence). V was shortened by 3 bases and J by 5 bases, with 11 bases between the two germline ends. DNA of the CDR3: TGTGCCAGCAGTTTTGGGGCAGGGGATCAGCCCCAGCATTTT. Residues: CASSFGAGDQPQHF.

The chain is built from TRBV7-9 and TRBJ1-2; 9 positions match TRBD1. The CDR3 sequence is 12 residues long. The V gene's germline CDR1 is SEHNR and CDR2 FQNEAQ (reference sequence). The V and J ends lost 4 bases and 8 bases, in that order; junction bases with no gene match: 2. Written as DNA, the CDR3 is TGTGCCAGCAGCTGGGACAGGGCCGGCTACACCTTC. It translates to CASSWDRAGYTF. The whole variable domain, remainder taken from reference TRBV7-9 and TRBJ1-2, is DTGVSQNPRHKITKRGQNVTFRCDPISEHNRLYWYRQTLGQGPEFLTYFQNEAQLEKSRLLSDRFSAERPKGSFSTLEIQRTEQGDSAMYLCASSWDRAGYTFGSGTRLTVV.

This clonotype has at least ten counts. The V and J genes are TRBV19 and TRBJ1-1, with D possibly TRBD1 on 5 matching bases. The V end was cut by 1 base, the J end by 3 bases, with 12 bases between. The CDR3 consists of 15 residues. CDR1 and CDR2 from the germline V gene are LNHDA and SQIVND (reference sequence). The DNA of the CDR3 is TGTGCCAGTAGTATAGTGGGGGAGAAAGACACTGAAGCTTTCTTT. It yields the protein CASSIVGEKDTEAFF.

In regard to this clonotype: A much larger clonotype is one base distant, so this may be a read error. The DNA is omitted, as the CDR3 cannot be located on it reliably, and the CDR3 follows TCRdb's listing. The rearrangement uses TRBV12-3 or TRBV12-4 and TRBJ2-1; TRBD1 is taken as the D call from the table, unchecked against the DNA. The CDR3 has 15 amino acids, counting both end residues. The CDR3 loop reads CASSWGQGIRNEQSF.

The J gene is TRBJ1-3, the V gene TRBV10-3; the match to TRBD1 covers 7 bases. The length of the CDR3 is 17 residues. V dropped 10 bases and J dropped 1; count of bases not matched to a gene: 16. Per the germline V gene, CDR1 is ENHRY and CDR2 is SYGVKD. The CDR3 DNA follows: TGTGCCAGCAGCCCAAATACAGGGGCGACTTCTGGAAACACCATATATTTT. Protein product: CASSPNTGATSGNTIYF.

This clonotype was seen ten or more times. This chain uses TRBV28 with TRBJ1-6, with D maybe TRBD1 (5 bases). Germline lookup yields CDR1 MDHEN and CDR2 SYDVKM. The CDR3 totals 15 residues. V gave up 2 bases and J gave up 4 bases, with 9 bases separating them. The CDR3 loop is CASSLTAGYNSPLHF. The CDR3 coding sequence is TGTGCCAGCAGTTTAACCGCAGGGTATAATTCACCCCTCCACTTT.

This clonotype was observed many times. CDR3 in DNA: TGTGCCAGCAGTTTACTGAGCTACGAGCAGTACTTC. It translates to CASSLLSYEQYF. V usage is TRBV12-3 or TRBV12-4 and J usage is TRBJ2-7; D uncertain. The CDR3 runs 12 residues. Trimming left V 2 bases short and J 3 bases short, with 5 bases between.

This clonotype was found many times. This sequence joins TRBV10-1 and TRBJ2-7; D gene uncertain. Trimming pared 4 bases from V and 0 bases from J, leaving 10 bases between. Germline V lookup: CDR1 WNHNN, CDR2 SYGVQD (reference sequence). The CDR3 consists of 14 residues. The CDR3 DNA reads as TGCGCCAGCAGTGGATCACAGTCCTCCTACGAGCAGTACTTC. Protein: CASSGSQSSYEQYF.

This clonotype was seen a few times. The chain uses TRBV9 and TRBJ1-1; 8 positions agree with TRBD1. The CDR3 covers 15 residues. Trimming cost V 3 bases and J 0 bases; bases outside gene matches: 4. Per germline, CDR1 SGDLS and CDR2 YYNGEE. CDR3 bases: TGTGCCAGCAGCGCTGGACAGGGCATGAACACTGAAGCTTTCTTT. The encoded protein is CASSAGQGMNTEAFF.

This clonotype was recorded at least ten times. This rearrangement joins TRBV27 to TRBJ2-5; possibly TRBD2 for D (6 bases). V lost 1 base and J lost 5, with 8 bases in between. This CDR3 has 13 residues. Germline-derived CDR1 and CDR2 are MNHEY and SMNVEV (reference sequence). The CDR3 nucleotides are TGTGCCAGCAGTTTATGGGGGGAGGAGACCCAGTACTTC. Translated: CASSLWGEETQYF.

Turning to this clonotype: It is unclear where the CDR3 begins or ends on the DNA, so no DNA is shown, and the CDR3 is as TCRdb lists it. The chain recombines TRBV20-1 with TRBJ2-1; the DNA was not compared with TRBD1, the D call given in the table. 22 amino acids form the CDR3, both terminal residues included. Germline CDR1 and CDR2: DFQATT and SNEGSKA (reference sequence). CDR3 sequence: CSASLVSYEQYFGPGTGSEQFF.

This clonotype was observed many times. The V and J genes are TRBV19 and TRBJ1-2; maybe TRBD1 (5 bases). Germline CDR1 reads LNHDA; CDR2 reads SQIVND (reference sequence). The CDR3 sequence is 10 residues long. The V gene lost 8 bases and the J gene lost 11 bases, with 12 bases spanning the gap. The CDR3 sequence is CASGHRGYTF. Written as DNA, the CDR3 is TGTGCCAGTGGGCACCGGGGGTACACCTTC.

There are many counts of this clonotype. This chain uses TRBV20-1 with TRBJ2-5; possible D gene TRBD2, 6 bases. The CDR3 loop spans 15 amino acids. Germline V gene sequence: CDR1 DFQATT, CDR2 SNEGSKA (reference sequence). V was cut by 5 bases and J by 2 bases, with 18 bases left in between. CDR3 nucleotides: TGCAGTGCTGTACCGGGAGCGAGAATACAAGAGACCCAGTACTTC. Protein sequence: CSAVPGARIQETQYF.

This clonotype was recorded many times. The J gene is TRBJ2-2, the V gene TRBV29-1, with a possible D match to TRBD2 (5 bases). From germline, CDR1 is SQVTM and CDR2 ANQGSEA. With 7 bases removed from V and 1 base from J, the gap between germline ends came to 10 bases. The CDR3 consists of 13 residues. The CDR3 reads CSGEGGNTGELFF. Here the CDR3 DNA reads TGCAGCGGGGAAGGAGGGAACACCGGGGAGCTGTTTTTT.

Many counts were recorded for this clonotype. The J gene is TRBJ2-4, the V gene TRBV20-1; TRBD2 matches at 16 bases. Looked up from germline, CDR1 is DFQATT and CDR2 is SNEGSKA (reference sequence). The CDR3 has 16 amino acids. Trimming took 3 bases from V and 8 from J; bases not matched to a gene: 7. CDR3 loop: CSASGTSGRAEDIQYF. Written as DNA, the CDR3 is TGCAGTGCTAGTGGGACTAGCGGGAGGGCCGAAGACATTCAGTACTTC.

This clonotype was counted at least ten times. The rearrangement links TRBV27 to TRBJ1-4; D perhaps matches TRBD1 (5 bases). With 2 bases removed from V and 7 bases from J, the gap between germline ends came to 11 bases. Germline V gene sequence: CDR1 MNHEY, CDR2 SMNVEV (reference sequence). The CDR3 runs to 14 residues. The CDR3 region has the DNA TGTGCCAGCAGTTTAGGAGCAGGGATTGAAAAACTGTTTTTT. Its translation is CASSLGAGIEKLFF.

The DNA of the CDR3 is TGTGCCAGCAGCTTGGTAGCCGTTACCAACAATGAGCAGTTCTTC. It codes for CASSLVAVTNNEQFF. This chain uses TRBV5-6 with TRBJ2-1; D call uncertain. The length of the CDR3 is 15 residues. The germline V gene encodes CDR1 SGHDT and CDR2 YYEEEE. Trimming shortened V by 0 bases and J by 5 bases, and 12 bases separated the two germline ends. The full variable domain, its missing parts supplied by reference TRBV5-6 and TRBJ2-1, is DAGVTQSPTHLIKTRGQQVTLRCSPKSGHDTVSWYQQALGQGPQFIFQYYEEEERQRGNFPDRFSGHQFPNYSSELNVNALLLGDSALYLCASSLVAVTNNEQFFGPGTRLTVL.

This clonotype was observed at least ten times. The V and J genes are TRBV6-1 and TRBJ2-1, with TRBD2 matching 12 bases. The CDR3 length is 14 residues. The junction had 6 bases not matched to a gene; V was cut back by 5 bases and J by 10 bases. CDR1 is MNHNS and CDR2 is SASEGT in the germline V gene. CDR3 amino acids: CASSRKTSGGEQFF. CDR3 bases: TGTGCCAGCAGTCGAAAGACTAGCGGGGGAGAGCAGTTCTTC.

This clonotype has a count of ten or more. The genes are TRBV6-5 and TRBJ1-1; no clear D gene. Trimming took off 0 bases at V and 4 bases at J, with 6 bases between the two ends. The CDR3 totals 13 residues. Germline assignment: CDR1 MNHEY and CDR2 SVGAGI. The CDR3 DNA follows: TGTGCCAGCAGTTACTCGACCCGCACTGAAGCTTTCTTT. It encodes CASSYSTRTEAFF.

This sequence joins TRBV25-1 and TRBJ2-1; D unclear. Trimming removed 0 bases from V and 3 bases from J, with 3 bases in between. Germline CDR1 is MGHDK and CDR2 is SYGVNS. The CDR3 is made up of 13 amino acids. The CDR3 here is CASSEYGYNEQFF. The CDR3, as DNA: TGTGCCAGCAGTGAATATGGCTACAATGAGCAGTTCTTC.

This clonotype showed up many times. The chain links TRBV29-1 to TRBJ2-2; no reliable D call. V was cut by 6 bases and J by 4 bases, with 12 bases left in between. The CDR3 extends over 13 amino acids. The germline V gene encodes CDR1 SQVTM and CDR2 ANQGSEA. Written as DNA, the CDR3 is TGCAGCGTCTTGCTTGCGTTCACCGGGGAGCTGTTTTTT. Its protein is CSVLLAFTGELFF.

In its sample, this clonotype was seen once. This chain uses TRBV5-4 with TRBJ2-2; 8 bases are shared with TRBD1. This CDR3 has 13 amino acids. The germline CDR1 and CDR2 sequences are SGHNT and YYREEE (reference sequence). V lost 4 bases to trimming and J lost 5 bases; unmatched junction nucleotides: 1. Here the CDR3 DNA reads TGTGCCAGCAGCCGGACAGGGACCGGGGAGCTGTTTTTT. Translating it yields CASSRTGTGELFF.